This TCR beta chain was identified in a study of glioma-infiltrating T cells. Study-level points and caveats: CDR3 overlap between tissue and blood was very small. Tissue-blood divergence was below expectation in non-neoplastic patients, above in gliomas.

Using RNA template, CDR3s of TCR alpha and beta were amplified with iRepertoire arm-PCR. Tissue mRNA or PBMC total RNA, roughly 85-450 ng, went into one-step reverse transcription and amplification. Via MiXCR, TCRdb re-called the multiplex PCR reads, giving one row per CDR3 protein. The repertoire includes 150,000 to 200,000 distinct CDR3 sequences, roughly a third of them detected once, and 20% sits in the top ten. The sample holds many counts of this clonotype. The antigen is not known. CDR1 ENHRY and CDR2 SYGVKD come from the germline V gene. The CDR3 sequence is 13 residues long. J lost 1 base, V lost 10 bases, and 4 bases had no gene match.

Sequenced: glioma tissue, nonneoplastic brain tissue, or PBMCs (not recorded which). This TCR derives from a human donor with low-grade glioma or glioblastoma, undergoing nonglioma brain surgery, or in good health (not recorded which). The gene calls are TRBV10-3 and TRBJ2-3; 8 positions agree with TRBD2. The CDR3 nucleotides read TGTGCCACGCTGCGGGAGGGCACAGATACGCAGTATTTT. It specifies CATLREGTDTQYF.